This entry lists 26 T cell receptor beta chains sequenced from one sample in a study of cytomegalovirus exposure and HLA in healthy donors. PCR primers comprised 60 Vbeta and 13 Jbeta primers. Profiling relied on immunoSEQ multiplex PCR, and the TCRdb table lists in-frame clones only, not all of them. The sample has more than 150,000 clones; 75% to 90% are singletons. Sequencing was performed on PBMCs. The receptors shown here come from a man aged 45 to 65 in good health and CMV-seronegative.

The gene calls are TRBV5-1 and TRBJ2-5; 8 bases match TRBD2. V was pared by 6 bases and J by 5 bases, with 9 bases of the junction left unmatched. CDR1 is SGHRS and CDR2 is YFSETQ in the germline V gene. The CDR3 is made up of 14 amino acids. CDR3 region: CASTPFGGVETQYF. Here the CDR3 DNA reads TGCGCCAGCACCCCGTTCGGGGGGGTCGAGACCCAGTACTTC.

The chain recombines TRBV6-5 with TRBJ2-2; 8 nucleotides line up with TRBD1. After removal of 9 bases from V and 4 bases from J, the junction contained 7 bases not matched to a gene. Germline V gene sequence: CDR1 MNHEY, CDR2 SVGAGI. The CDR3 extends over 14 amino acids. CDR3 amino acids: CASTGQVLTGELFF. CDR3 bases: TGTGCCAGTACGGGACAGGTTCTCACCGGGGAGCTGTTTTTT.

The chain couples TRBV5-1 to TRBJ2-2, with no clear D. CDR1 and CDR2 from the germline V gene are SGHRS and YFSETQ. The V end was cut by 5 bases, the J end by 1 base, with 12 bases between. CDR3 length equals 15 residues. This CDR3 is CASRLNGLNTGELFF. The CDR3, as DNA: TGCGCCAGCAGATTGAACGGTTTGAACACCGGGGAGCTGTTTTTT.

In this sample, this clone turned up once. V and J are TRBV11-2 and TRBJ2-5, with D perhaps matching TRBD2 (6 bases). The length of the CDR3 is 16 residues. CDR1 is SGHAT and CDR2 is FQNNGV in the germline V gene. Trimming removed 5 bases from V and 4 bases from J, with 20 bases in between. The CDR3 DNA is TGTGCCAGCAGCCCCCTCCGGGGGAGTGTAGGAGAGACCCAGTACTTC. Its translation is CASSPLRGSVGETQYF.

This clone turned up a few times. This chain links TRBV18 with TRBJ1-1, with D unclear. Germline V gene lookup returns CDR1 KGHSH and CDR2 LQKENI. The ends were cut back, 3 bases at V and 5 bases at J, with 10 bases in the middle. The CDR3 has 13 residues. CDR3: CASSPNPGTEAFF. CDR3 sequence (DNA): TGTGCCAGCTCACCCAACCCGGGGACTGAAGCTTTCTTT.

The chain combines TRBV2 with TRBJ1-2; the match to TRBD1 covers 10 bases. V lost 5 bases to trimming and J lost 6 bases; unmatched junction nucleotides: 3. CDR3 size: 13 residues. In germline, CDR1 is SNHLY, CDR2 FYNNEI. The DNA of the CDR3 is TGTGCCAGCAGTCGGGACAGGGGAGATGGCTACACCTTC. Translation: CASSRDRGDGYTF. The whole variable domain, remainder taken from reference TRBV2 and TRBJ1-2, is EPEVTQTPSHQVTQMGQEVILRCVPISNHLYFYWYRQILGQKVEFLVSFYNNEISEKSEIFDDQFSVERPDGSNFTLKIRSTKLEDSAMYFCASSRDRGDGYTFGSGTRLTVV.

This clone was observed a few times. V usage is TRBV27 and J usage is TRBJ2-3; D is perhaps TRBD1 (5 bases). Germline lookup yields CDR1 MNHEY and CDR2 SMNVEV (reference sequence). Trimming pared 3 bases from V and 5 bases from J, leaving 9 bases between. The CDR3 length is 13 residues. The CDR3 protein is CASSFGQGDTQYF. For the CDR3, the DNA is TGTGCCAGCAGTTTCGGGCAGGGAGATACGCAGTATTTT.

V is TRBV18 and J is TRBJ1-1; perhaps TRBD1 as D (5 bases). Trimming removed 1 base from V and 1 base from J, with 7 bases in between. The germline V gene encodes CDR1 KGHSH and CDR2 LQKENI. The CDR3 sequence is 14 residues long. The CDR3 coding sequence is TGTGCCAGCTCACCACGGGGCAGGAACACTGAAGCTTTCTTT. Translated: CASSPRGRNTEAFF.

The CDR3 coding sequence is TGTGCCAGTAGTATAGGTACAGGGGGATTTGGGGCCAACGTCCTGACTTTC. Translating gives CASSIGTGGFGANVLTF. The V call is TRBV19, the J call TRBJ2-6; 8 bases agree with TRBD1. The CDR3 is 17 amino acids. V dropped 1 base and J dropped 3; count of bases not matched to a gene: 5. Germline values: CDR1 LNHDA, CDR2 SQIVND (reference sequence).

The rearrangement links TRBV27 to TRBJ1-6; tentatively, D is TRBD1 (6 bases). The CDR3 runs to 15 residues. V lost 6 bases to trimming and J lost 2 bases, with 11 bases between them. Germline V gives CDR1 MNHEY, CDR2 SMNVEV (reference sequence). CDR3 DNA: TGTGCCAGCAGGCCACAGGGCACCTATAATTCACCCCTCCACTTT. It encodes CASRPQGTYNSPLHF.

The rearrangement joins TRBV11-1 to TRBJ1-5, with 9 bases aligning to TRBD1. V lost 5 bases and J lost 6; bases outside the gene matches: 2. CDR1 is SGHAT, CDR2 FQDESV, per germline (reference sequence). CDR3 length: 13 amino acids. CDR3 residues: CASSPTGGQPQHF. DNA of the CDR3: TGTGCCAGCAGCCCGACAGGGGGTCAGCCCCAGCATTTT.

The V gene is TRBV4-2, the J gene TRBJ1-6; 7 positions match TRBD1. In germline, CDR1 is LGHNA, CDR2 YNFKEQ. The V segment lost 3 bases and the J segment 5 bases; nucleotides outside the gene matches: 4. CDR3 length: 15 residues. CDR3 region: CASSQLDRDNSPLHF. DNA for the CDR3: TGTGCCAGCAGCCAGCTCGACAGGGATAATTCACCCCTCCACTTT.

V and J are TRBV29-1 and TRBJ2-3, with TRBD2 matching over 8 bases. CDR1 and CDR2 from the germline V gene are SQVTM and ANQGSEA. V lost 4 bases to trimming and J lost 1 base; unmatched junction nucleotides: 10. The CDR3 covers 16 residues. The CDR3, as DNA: TGCAGCGTTGGGGCGGGGGGACATTCCGGCACAGATACGCAGTATTTT. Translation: CSVGAGGHSGTDTQYF.

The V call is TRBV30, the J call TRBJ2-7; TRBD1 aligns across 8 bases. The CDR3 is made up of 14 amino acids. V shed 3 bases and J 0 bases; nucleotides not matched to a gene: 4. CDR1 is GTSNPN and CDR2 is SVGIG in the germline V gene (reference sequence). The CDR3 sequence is CAWSVGQGSYEQYF. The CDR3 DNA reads TGTGCCTGGAGCGTAGGACAGGGCTCCTACGAGCAGTACTTC.

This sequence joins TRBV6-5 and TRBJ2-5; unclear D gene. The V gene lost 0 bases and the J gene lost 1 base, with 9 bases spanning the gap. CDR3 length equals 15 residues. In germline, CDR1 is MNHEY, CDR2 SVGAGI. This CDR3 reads CASSYSWSSQETQYF. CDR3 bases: TGTGCCAGCAGTTACTCGTGGAGTTCCCAAGAGACCCAGTACTTC.

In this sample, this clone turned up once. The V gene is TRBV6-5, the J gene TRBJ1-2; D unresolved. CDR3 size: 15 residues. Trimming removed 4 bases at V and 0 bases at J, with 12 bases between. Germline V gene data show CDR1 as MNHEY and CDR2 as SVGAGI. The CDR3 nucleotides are TGTGCCAGCAGTTCCCCCCGTATAGCTAACTATGGCTACACCTTC. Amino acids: CASSSPRIANYGYTF.

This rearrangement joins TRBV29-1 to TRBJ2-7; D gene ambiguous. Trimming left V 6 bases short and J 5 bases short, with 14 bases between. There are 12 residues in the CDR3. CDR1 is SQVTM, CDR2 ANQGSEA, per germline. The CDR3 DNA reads TGCAGCGTACGAGCCCCGAATGACGAGCAGTACTTC. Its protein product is CSVRAPNDEQYF.

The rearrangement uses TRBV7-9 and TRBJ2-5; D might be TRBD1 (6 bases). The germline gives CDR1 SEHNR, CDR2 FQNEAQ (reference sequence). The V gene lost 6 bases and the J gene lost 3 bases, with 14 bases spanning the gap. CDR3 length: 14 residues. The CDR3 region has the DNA TGTGCCAGCAGTTCGCCGGGACAAAAAGAGACCCAGTACTTC. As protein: CASSSPGQKETQYF.

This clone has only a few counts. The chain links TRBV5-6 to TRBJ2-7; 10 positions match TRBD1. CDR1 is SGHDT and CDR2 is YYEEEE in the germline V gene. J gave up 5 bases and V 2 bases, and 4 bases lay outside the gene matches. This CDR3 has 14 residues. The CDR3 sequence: CASSLGTGVNEQYF. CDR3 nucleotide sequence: TGTGCCAGCAGCTTAGGGACAGGGGTAAACGAGCAGTACTTC.

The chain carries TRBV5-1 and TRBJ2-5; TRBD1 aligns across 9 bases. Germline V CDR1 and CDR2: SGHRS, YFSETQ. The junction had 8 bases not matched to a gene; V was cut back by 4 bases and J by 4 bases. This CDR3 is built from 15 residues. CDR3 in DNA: TGCGCCAGCAGCAAAGCTCAGACAGGGGGAGAGACCCAGTACTTC. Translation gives CASSKAQTGGETQYF. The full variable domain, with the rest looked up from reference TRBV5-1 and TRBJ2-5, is KAGVTQTPRYLIKTRGQQVTLSCSPISGHRSVSWYQQTPGQGLQFLFEYFSETQRNKGNFPGRFSGRQFSNSRSEMNVSTLELGDSALYLCASSKAQTGGETQYFGPGTRLLVL.

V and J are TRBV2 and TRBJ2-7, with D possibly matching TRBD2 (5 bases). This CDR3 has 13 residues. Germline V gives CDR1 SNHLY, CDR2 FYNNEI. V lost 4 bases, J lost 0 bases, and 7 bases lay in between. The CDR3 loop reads CASSGGSSYEQYF. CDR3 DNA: TGTGCCAGCAGTGGAGGGAGCTCCTACGAGCAGTACTTC.

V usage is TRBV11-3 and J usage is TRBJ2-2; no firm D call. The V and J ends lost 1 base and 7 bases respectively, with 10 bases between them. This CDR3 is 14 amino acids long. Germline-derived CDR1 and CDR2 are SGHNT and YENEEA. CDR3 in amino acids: CASSLVRLGGELFF. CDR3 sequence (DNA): TGTGCCAGCAGCTTAGTTCGACTCGGCGGGGAGCTGTTTTTT.

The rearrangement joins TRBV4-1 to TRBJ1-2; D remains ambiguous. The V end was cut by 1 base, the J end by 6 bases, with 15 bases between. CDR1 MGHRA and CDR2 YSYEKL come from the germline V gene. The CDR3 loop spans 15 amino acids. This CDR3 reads CASSQVLRNENGYTF. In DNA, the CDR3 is TGCGCCAGCAGCCAAGTGCTGAGAAACGAAAATGGCTACACCTTC.

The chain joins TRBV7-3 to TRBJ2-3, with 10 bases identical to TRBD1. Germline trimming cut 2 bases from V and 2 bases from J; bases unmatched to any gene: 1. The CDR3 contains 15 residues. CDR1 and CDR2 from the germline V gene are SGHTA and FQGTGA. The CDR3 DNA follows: TGTGCCAGCAGCTTAGGGACAGGGGTCACAGATACGCAGTATTTT. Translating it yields CASSLGTGVTDTQYF.

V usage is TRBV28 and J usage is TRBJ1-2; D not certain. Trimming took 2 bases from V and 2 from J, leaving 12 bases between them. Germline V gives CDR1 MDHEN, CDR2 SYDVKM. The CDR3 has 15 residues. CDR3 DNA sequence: TGTGCCAGCAGTTTAGAAAGGCCGACAAACTATGGCTACACCTTC. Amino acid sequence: CASSLERPTNYGYTF.

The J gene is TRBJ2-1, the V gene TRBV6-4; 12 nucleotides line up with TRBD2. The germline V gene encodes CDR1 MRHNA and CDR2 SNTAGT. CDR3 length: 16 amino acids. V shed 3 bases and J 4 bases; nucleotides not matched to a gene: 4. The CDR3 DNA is TGTGCCAGCAGTGATACTAGCGGGAGGTATTACAATGAGCAGTTCTTC. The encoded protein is CASSDTSGRYYNEQFF.